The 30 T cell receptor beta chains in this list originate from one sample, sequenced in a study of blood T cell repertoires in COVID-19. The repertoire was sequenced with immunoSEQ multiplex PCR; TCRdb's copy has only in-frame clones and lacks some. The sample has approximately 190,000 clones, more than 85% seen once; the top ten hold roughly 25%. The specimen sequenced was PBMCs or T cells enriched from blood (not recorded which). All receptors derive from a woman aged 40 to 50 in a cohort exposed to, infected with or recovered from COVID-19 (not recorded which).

In DNA form, the CDR3 reads TGCGCCAGCAGCCAAGGACTAGCGGGAAGGTTACATGAGCAGTTCTTC. Translating gives CASSQGLAGRLHEQFF. This sequence joins TRBV4-1 and TRBJ2-1, with 11 nucleotides matching TRBD2. The length of the CDR3 is 16 residues. The V gene's germline CDR1 is MGHRA and CDR2 YSYEKL. The V and J ends lost 1 base and 8 bases, in that order; junction bases with no gene match: 7.

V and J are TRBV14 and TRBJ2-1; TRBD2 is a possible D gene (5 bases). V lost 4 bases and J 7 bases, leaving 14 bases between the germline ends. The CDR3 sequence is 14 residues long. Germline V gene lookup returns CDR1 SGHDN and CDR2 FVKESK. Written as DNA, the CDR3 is TGTGCCAGCAGCCCCAGCCCGGGATATAATGAGCAGTTCTTC. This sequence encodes CASSPSPGYNEQFF.

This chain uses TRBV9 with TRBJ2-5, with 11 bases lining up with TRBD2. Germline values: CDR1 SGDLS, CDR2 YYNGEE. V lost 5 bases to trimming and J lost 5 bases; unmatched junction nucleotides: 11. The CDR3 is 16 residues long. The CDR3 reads CASSATGTSGRETQYF. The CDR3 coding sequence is TGTGCCAGCAGTGCTACCGGGACTAGCGGCCGGGAGACCCAGTACTTC.

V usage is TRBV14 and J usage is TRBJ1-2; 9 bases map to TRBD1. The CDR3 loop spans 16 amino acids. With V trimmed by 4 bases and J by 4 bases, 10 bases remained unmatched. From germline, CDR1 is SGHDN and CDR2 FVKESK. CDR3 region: CASSLGRDRARYGYTF. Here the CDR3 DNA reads TGTGCCAGCAGCCTCGGCCGGGACAGGGCACGCTATGGCTACACCTTC.

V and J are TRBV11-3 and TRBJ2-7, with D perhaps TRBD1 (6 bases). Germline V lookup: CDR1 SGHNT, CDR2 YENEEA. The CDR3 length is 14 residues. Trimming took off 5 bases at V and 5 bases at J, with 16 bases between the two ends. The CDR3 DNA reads TGTGCCAGCAGCATACTCAGGGGTTCCCACGAGCAGTACTTC. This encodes CASSILRGSHEQYF.

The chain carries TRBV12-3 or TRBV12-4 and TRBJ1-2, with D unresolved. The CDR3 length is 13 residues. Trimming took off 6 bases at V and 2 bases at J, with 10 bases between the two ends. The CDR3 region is CASRGRANYGYTF. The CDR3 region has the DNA TGTGCCAGCAGAGGGAGAGCCAACTATGGCTACACCTTC.

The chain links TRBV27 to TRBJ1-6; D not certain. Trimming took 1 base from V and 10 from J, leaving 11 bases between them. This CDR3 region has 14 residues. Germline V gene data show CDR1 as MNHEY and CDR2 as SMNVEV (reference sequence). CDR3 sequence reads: CASSLFVGNSPLHF. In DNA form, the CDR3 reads TGTGCCAGCAGTTTATTTGTGGGCAACTCACCCCTCCACTTT.

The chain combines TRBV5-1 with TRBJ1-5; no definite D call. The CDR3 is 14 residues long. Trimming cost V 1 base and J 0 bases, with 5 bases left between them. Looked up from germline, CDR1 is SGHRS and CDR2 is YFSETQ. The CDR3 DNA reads TGCGCCAGCAGCTTGCATAGTAGCAATCAGCCCCAGCATTTT. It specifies CASSLHSSNQPQHF.

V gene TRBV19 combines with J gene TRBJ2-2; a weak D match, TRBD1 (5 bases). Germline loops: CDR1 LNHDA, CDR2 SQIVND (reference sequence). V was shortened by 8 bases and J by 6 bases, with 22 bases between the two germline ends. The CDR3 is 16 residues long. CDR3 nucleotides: TGTGCCAGTGGGGCCGGCCTCTTCTTAAGGGCCGGGGAGCTGTTTTTT. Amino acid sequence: CASGAGLFLRAGELFF.

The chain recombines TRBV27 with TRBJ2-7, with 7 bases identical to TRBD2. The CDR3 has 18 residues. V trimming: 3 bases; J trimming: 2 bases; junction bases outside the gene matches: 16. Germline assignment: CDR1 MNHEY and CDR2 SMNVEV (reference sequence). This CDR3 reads CASSFALWSGGSAYEQYF. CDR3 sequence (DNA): TGTGCCAGCAGTTTTGCCCTGTGGTCGGGGGGATCCGCCTACGAGCAGTACTTC.

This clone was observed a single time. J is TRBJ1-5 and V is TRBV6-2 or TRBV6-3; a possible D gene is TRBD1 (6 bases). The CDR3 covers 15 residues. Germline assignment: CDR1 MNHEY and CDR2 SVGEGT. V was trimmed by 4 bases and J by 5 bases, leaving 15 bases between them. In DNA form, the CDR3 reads TGTGCCAGCAGTTCCCCGTACAGGGTCGATCAGCCCCAGCATTTT. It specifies CASSSPYRVDQPQHF.

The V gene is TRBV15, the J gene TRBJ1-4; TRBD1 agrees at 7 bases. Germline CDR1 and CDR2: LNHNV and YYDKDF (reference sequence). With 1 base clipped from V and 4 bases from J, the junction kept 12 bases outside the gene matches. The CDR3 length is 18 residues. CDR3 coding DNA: TGTGCCACCAGCAGAGCTCAGGTGATCGCAGGGGGTAATGAAAAACTGTTTTTT. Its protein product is CATSRAQVIAGGNEKLFF.

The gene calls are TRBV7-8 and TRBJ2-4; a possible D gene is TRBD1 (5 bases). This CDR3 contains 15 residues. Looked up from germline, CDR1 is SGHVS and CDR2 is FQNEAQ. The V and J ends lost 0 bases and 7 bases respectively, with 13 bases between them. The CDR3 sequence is CASSLAQGMGNIQYF. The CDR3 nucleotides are TGTGCCAGCAGCTTAGCGCAGGGAATGGGTAACATTCAGTACTTC.

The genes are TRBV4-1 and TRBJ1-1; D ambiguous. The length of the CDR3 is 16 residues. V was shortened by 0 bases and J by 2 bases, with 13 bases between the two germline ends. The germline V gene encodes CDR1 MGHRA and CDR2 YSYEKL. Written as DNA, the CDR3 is TGCGCCAGCAGCCAAGAGCAAGTCGCGGGTAACACTGAAGCTTTCTTT. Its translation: CASSQEQVAGNTEAFF.

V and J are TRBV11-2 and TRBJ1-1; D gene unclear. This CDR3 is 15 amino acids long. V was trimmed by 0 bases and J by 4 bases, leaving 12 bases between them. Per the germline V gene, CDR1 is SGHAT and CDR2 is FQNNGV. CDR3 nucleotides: TGTGCCAGCAGCTTAGAGAGGGCAACGAGCACTGAAGCTTTCTTT. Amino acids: CASSLERATSTEAFF.

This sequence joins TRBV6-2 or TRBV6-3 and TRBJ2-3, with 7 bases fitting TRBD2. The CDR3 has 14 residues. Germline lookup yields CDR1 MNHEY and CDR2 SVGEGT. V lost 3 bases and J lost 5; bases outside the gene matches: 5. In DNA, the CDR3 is TGTGCCAGCAGTTATGGGAGGGCGGGAGATACGCAGTATTTT. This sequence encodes CASSYGRAGDTQYF.

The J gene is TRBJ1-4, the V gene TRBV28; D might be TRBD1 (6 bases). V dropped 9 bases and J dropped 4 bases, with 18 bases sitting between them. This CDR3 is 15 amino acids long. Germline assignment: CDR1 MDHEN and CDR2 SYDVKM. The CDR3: CASFSVRDINEKLFF. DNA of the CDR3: TGTGCCAGTTTCAGCGTCCGGGACATTAATGAAAAACTGTTTTTT.

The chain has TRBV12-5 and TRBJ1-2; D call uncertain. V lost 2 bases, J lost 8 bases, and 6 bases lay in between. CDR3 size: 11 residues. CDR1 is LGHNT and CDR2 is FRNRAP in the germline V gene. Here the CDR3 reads CASGLIEGYTF. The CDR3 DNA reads TGTGCTAGTGGTTTGATAGAAGGCTACACCTTC.

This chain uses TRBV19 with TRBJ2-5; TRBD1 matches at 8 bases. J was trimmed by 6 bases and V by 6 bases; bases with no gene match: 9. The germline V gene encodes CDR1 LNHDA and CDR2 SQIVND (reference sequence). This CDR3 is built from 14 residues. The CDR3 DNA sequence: TGTGCCAGTAGCCGCGGACAGGGCGGGAAGACCCAGTACTTC. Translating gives CASSRGQGGKTQYF.

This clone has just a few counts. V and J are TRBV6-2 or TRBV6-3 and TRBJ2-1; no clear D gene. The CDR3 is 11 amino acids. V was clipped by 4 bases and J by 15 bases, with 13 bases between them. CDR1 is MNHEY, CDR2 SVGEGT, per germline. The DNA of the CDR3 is TGTGCCAGCAGTTCGCGGTCCTTCGGGTTCTTC. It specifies CASSSRSFGFF.

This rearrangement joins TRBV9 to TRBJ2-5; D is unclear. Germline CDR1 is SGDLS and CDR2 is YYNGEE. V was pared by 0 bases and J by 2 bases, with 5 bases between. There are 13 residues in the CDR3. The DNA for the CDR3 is TGTGCCAGCAGCGTAGCAGGACAAGAGACCCAGTACTTC. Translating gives CASSVAGQETQYF.

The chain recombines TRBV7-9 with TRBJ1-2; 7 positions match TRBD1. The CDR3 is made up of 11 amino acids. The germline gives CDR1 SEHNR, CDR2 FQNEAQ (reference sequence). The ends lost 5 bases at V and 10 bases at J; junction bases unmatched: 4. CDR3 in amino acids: CASSLDRNYTF. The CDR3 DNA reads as TGTGCCAGCAGCCTGGACAGGAACTACACCTTC. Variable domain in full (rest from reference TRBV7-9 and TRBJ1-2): DTGVSQNPRHKITKRGQNVTFRCDPISEHNRLYWYRQTLGQGPEFLTYFQNEAQLEKSRLLSDRFSAERPKGSFSTLEIQRTEQGDSAMYLCASSLDRNYTFGSGTRLTVV.

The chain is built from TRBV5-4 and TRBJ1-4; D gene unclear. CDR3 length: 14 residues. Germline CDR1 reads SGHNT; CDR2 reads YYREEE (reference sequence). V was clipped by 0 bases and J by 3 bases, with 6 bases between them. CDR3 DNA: TGTGCCAGCAGCTTGGGTTCAGCTAATGAAAAACTGTTTTTT. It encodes CASSLGSANEKLFF. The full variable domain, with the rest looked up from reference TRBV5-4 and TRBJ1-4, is ETGVTQSPTHLIKTRGQQVTLRCSSQSGHNTVSWYQQALGQGPQFIFQYYREEENGRGNFPPRFSGLQFPNYSSELNVNALELDDSALYLCASSLGSANEKLFFGSGTQLSVL.

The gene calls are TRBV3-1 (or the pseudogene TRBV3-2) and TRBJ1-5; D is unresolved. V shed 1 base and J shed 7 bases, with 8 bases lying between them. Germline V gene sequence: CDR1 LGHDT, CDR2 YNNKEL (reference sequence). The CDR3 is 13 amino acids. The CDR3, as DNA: TGTGCCAGCAGCCAAGGACCGGGGCAGCCCCAGCATTTT. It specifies CASSQGPGQPQHF.

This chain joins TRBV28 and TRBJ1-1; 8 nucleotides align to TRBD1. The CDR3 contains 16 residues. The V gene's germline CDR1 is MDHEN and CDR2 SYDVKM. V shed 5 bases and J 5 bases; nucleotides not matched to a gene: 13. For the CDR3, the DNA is TGTGCCAGCAGTCCCGTCAGGGGACAGGAGAGTACTGAAGCTTTCTTT. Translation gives CASSPVRGQESTEAFF. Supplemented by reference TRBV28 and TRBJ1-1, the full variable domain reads DVKVTQSSRYLVKRTGEKVFLECVQDMDHENMFWYRQDPGLGLRLIYFSYDVKMKEKGDIPEGYSVSREKKERFSLILESASTNQTSMYLCASSPVRGQESTEAFFGQGTRLTVV.

The DNA of the CDR3 is TGTGCCAGCAGCGTAGCACTAGCGGGGACACAGTACTTC. Its translation: CASSVALAGTQYF. The V gene is TRBV9, the J gene TRBJ2-7, with TRBD2 matching 10 bases. This CDR3 is 13 amino acids long. The V gene's germline CDR1 is SGDLS and CDR2 YYNGEE. The V gene end was trimmed by 0 bases and the J gene end by 10 bases; junction bases not matched to a gene: 4. The entire variable domain, with the rest obtained from reference TRBV9 and TRBJ2-7, is as follows: DSGVTQTPKHLITATGQRVTLRCSPRSGDLSVYWYQQSLDQGLQFLIQYYNGEERAKGNILERFSAQQFPDLHSELNLSSLELGDSALYFCASSVALAGTQYFGPGTRLTVT.

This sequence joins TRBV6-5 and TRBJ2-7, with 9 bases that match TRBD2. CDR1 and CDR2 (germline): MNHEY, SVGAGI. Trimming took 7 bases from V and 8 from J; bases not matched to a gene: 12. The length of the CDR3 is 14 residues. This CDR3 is CASKAAGGSRQQYF. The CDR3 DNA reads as TGTGCCAGCAAAGCAGCGGGAGGATCTAGGCAGCAGTACTTC.

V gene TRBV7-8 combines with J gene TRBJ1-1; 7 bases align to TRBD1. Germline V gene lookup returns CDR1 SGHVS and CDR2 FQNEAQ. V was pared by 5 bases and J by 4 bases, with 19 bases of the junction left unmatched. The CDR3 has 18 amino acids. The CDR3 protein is CASSNRGWLSGAPTEAFF. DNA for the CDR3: TGTGCCAGCAGCAACAGGGGTTGGCTTTCCGGGGCCCCCACTGAAGCTTTCTTT.

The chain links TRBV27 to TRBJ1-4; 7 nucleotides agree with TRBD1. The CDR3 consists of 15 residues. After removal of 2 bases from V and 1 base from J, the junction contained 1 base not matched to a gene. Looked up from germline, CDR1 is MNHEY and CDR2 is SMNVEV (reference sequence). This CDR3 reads CASSLRDRTNEKLFF. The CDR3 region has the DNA TGTGCCAGCAGTTTACGGGACAGAACTAATGAAAAACTGTTTTTT.

The DNA for the CDR3 is TGCAGCGTTGGAGGACAGGGGGCGCCACAAAACTATGGCTACACCTTC. Its translation: CSVGGQGAPQNYGYTF. The rearrangement joins TRBV29-1 to TRBJ1-2; 11 bases are shared with TRBD1. The V gene end was trimmed by 4 bases and the J gene end by 2 bases; junction bases not matched to a gene: 9. Per germline, CDR1 SQVTM and CDR2 ANQGSEA. The CDR3 sequence is 16 residues long.